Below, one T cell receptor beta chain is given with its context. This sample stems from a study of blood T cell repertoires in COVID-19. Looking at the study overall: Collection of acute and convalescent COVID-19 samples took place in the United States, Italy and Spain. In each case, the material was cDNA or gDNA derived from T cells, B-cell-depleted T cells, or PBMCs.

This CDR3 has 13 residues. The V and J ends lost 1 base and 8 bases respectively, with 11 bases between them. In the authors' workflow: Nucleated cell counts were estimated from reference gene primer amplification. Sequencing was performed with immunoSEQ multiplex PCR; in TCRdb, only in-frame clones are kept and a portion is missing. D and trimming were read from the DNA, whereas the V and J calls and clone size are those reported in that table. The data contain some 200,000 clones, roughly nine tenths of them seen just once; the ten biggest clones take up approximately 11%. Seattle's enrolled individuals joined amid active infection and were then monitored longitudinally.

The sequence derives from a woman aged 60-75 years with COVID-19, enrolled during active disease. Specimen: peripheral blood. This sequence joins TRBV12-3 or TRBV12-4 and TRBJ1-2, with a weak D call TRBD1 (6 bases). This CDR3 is CASSLGTAGGYTF. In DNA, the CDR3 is TGTGCCAGCAGTTTAGGGACAGCGGGGGGCTACACCTTC.